The clone carrying this T cell receptor (beta chain) was counted a few times. Its antigen is not known. CDR1 is LNHNV, CDR2 YYDKDF, per germline (reference sequence). Deletions cut 4 bases from V and 6 bases from J, with 19 bases between. This CDR3 is 16 amino acids long. This entry comes from a study of T cell repertoires in cytomegalovirus infection. Turning to the study itself: Public TCR beta signatures provided an indication of both CMV infection and a matching HLA type.

Study-level points and caveats: Clonotypes of TCR beta that were HLA-C-restricted and CMV-specific dominated the ex vivo response.

MiXCR, applied by TCRdb to the reads, yields one record per CDR3 protein. The repertoire holds hundreds of thousands of distinct CDR3 sequences, with roughly 16% as singletons. The source material was PBMCs. This receptor was identified in a human donor in good health (CMV status not recorded). Some clones in this sample may be carry-over from other donors' samples. This chain links TRBV15 with TRBJ1-5; possibly TRBD1 for D (5 bases). DNA for the CDR3: TGTGCCACCAGCATGAGTGGGTGGGGCCGGAGTCAGCCCCAGCATTTT. Its translation is CATSMSGWGRSQPQHF.